This TCR beta chain was retrieved from a study of blood T cell repertoires in COVID-19. Across the whole study: Italy, Spain and the United States were the sources of the convalescent and acute COVID-19 samples. PBMCs, B-cell-depleted T cells, or T cells were the source of the cDNA or gDNA that made up the material.

In the authors' methods: It was from reference gene primer amplification that nucleated cell counts were estimated. This table comes from immunoSEQ multiplex PCR, and its TCRdb copy is limited to in-frame clones, with some not included. V, J and clone size are taken as reported in that table, and D and trimming were inferred from the DNA itself. In the table there are around 230,000 clones, approximately 83% of which are singletons. V shed 10 bases and J 0 bases; nucleotides not matched to a gene: 5. CDR1 SNHLY and CDR2 FYNNEI come from the germline V gene. The CDR3 loop spans 14 amino acids. Specimen: peripheral blood. The chain has TRBV2 and TRBJ2-1; the match to TRBD2 covers 8 bases. This TCR derives from a man between 40 and 49 years old with acute or convalescent COVID-19. CDR3 residues: CATWSGSSYNEQFF. DNA of the CDR3: TGTGCCACCTGGAGCGGGAGCTCCTACAATGAGCAGTTCTTC. Supplemented by reference TRBV2 and TRBJ2-1, the full variable domain reads EPEVTQTPSHQVTQMGQEVILRCVPISNHLYFYWYRQILGQKVEFLVSFYNNEISEKSEIFDDQFSVERPDGSNFTLKIRSTKLEDSAMYFCATWSGSSYNEQFFGPGTRLTVL.